This note documents a single T cell receptor (beta chain) sequence. This entry is derived from a study of shared clonotypes between healthy human individuals. Study-wide background: CD8 memory received one plate per donor, CD8 naive two, CD4 memory three and CD4 naive three.

Source study methods: Filtering differed since immunoSEQ provided only junctions, with no quality scores. The table came from immunoSEQ multiplex PCR; TCRdb's copy has only in-frame clones and leaves some out. For V, J and clone size, that table is used; D and trimming come from the DNA. The data hold about 2.4 million clones, with more than 85% observed a single time. The CDR3 runs to 13 residues. From germline, CDR1 is MDHEN and CDR2 SYDVKM. V lost 5 bases and J lost 9, with 17 bases in between. All donors were healthy HIV-negative adults lacking recent acute infections or vaccinations. The split of CD4+ cells yielded CD45RA+ naive and CD45RA-negative memory subsets.

Sequences were obtained from naive CD4+ T cells from PBMCs. Subset indicated: CD45RA+ positively selected. The source of this sequence is a man between 18 and 29 years old in good health. Some clones in this sample may be carry-over from other donors' samples. The V call is TRBV28, the J call TRBJ2-7; no firm D call. The CDR3 is CASSPPPLRGQYF. CDR3 nucleotide sequence: TGTGCCAGCAGTCCACCTCCCCTCCGCGGGCAGTACTTC.